The sequence of this T cell receptor beta chain was determined in a study of OX40 agonist ivuxolimab in advanced cancers. Assay used: immunoSEQ multiplex PCR; TCRdb lists only in-frame clones, some missing. The sample lists fewer than 45,000 clones, more than 80% occurring once. V was pared by 2 bases and J by 4 bases, with 21 bases between. CDR3 length: 17 amino acids. Germline CDR1 and CDR2: SGHRS and YFSETQ. The sequencing here drew on CD4+ or CD8+ T cells sorted from blood, taken in a trial of the OX40 agonist ivuxolimab. This receptor was identified in an adult with an advanced solid tumor such as melanoma, head and neck, liver or kidney cancer. The V call is TRBV5-1, the J call TRBJ2-5; a weak D match, TRBD1 (6 bases). DNA for the CDR3: TGCGCCAGCAGCTTAAGCCCGGCGCCAGGGGTTCTAGAGACCCAGTACTTC. Protein product: CASSLSPAPGVLETQYF. Full variable domain (missing parts from reference TRBV5-1 and TRBJ2-5): KAGVTQTPRYLIKTRGQQVTLSCSPISGHRSVSWYQQTPGQGLQFLFEYFSETQRNKGNFPGRFSGRQFSNSRSEMNVSTLELGDSALYLCASSLSPAPGVLETQYFGPGTRLLVL.